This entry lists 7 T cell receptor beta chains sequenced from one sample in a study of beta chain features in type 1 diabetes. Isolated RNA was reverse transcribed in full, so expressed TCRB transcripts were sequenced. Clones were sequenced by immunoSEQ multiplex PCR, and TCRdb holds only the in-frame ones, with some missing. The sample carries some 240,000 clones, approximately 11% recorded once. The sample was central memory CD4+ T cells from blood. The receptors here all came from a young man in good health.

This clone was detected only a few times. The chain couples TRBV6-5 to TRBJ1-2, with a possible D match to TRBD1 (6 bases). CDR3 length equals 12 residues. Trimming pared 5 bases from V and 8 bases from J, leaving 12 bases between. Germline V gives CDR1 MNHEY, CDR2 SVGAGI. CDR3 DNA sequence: TGTGCCAGCAGTCAGGACAGAGGCGGCTACACCTTC. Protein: CASSQDRGGYTF.

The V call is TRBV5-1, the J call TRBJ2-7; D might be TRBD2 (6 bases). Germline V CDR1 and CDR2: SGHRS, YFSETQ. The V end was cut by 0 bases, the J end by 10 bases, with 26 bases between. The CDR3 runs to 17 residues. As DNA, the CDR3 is TGCGCCAGCAGCTTGGTTCCTCGGGCGGAGGGGAGGTTTCTTCAGTACTTC. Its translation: CASSLVPRAEGRFLQYF.

The CDR3 bases are TGTGCCTGGAGTGTACAAGGAAGGGCCTACGAGCAGTACTTC. Translation gives CAWSVQGRAYEQYF. V is TRBV30 and J is TRBJ2-7; D not resolved. Trimming stripped 0 bases from V and 2 bases from J, with 11 bases between. From germline, CDR1 is GTSNPN and CDR2 SVGIG (reference sequence). The CDR3 has 14 amino acids.

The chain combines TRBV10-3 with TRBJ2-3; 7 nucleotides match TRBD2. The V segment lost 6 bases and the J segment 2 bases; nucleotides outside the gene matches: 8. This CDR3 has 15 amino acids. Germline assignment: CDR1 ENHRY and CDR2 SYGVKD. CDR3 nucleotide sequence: TGTGCCATCAGAGCGGGATTGGAGAACACAGATACGCAGTATTTT. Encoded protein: CAIRAGLENTDTQYF.

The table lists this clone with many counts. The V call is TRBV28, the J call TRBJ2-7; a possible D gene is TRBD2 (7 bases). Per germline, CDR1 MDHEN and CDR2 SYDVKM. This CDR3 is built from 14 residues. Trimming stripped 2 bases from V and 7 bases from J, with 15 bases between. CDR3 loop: CASSLARGAREQYF. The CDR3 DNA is TGTGCCAGCAGTTTAGCTCGGGGGGCGAGAGAGCAGTACTTC.

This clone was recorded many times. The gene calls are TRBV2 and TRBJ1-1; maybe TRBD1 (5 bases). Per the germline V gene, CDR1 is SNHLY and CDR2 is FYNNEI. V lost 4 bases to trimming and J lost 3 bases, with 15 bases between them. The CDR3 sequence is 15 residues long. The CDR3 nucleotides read TGTGCCAGCAGTGGGGACCTAAGGTCGTACACTGAAGCTTTCTTT. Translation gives CASSGDLRSYTEAFF.

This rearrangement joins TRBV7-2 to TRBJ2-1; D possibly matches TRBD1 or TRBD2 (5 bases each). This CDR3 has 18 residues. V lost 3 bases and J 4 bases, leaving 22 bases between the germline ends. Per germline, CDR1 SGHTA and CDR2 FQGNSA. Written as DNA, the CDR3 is TGTGCCAGCAGCTTTTCAGGGAGTGGCCGTCTATTATACAATGAGCAGTTCTTC. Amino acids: CASSFSGSGRLLYNEQFF. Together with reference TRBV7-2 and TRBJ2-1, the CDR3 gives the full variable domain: GAGVSQSPSNKVTEKGKDVELRCDPISGHTALYWYRQSLGQGLEFLIYFQGNSAPDKSGLPSDRFSAERTGGSVSTLTIQRTQQEDSAVYLCASSFSGSGRLLYNEQFFGPGTRLTVL.